This T cell receptor beta chain was found in a study of cytomegalovirus exposure and HLA in healthy donors (dated 2017 in TCRdb). Background on the whole study: An earlier analysis of several hundred of the donors reported 276 Gb of sequence data and roughly 120 million unique TCR beta sequences obtained from about 179 million T cells. An early release that covered about 600 HLA-typed donors contained around 300 gigabases of sequencing data and roughly 84 million unique TCR sequences. Of the 300 to 500 genotyped donors, 70% to 90% were placed in the genetic ancestry cluster associated with self-reported Caucasian donors. The study aimed to test whether signatures of past pathogen exposure could be identified by cataloging public T cell receptors. The T cell repertoires of 666 subjects were profiled by immunosequencing and related to cytomegalovirus serostatus. In addition to the first cohort of 650 to 800 subjects, a separate validation cohort of around 110 different subjects was used. To predict cytomegalovirus infection status, the study brought together high-throughput TCR immunosequencing, statistical association of individual TCRs with disease status, and machine learning. A later analysis re-analyzed previously published TCR beta repertoires from 666 donors and added high-resolution HLA genotyping to study TCR occurrence patterns. Rather than drawing on any new phenotypic data, the later analysis identified candidate immune exposures from TCR beta sequences and the way those sequences occurred across donors. An earlier analysis of 587 of the donors applied high-throughput TCR beta sequencing to assess whether each TCR beta V gene segment acted as functional or pseudogenic. Donor age, sex, ethnicity and CMV serostatus were compiled alongside the repertoire data. A later genetic analysis used genome-wide SNP genotypes for about 65% of the roughly 670 donors, treating that subset as a discovery cohort. Every repertoire in the discovery cohort had been generated on one and the same sequencing platform. Both class I and class II loci were covered by HLA typing, at four-digit resolution. Typing coverage differed by locus: A, B, C, DRB1 and DQB1 were typed in about 620-640 donors, DQA1 in about 550, DPA1 in some 610, and DPB1 in 400 to 490. Five DR-DQ haplotypes were treated as single units for association and clustering because of strong linkage in the cohort. Among some 400 genotyped donors of the cohort, an average of roughly 230,000 unique TCR beta nucleotide sequences was sequenced per donor, of which 15% to 20% were non-productive.

Library preparation employed the immunoSEQ multiplex PCR assay. A mixture of 60 forward primers for TCR Vbeta segments and 13 reverse primers for TCR Jbeta segments was used in the multiplex PCR. The CDR3 region of rearranged TCR beta genes was amplified from genomic DNA by a multiplex PCR assay. On the Illumina HiSeq System, the amplified TCR beta libraries were sequenced as 87-base-pair reads. The paper's data handling went like this. A later analysis counted tens of millions of unique TCR beta chains across the 550 to 800 repertoires, and roughly 9.9 million of these chains were shared by at least two donors. To remove PCR and sequencing errors, raw reads were error-corrected and collapsed into unique sequences using a nearest-neighbor algorithm that merged closely related sequences. V, D and J gene segments were assigned by aligning CDR3 sequences to IMGT reference sequences. For a sequence to be retained, a match of at least six nucleotides to both a V gene segment and a J gene segment was required. Rearrangements were classified as productive when the CDR3 lacked stop codons and remained in frame with V and J, and all other rearrangements were classified as non-productive. Following IMGT convention, CDR3 was defined as the stretch from the second conserved V-encoded cysteine to the conserved J-encoded phenylalanine. Sequences without an unambiguous match to a single V gene segment were excluded from the earlier analysis of 587 of the donors. An earlier analysis of several hundred of the donors classified V segments as functional when productive rearrangements were above 56.7% and as segregating when the standard deviation between donors was above 5%. A statistical classification framework was developed to diagnose cytomegalovirus status using the catalog of TCR beta chain sequences. A later analysis assigned V and J genes by comparing TCR nucleotide sequences with IMGT/GENE-DB human TR gene sequences. In a later analysis, CDR3 sequences and most-parsimonious VDJ recombination scenarios were assigned using the TCRdist pipeline. In a later analysis, every TCR beta chain was defined by the combination of its CDR3 amino acid sequence and its V-gene family, and reads without a unique V-gene family were dropped. A later analysis removed roughly 590 highly shared, low-generation-probability nucleotide sequences to deal with suspected cross-contamination and a sequencing artifact. A later analysis calculated a clonal expansion index for each public chain from normalized within-repertoire ranks of inferred template counts. A later analysis computed generation probabilities with a VDJ recombination model fitted to out-of-frame rearrangements, and checked the results against IGoR. A later analysis scored TCR-TCR, TCR-HLA and TCR-CMV co-occurrence with hypergeometric tests, applying a repertoire-size bias correction to TCR pairs. To estimate false discovery rates, a later analysis permuted the HLA or CMV assignments 20 times. In a later analysis, co-occurring TCRs were grouped using DBSCAN, and TCRdist sequence similarity was added for clustering within HLA-allele-positive subsets. Co-occurrence clustering excluded repertoires with fewer than 30,000 or more than 120,000 public chains, plus five with anomalous nucleotide sharing. Drawn from immuneACCESS, this table holds only the in-frame rearrangements with V and J called that TCRdb kept. Clones are partly lost; checked studies trace under half to an unresolved V gene and leave the rest unexplained. D and trimming were read from the DNA, whereas the V and J calls and clone size are those reported in that table. The sample yields roughly 100,000 clones; 75% were counted once. In total, the top ten clones hold more than 2% of the sample.

Results the study describes overall, beyond this receptor: Because counts were too low, seventeen rarely observed V segments, including chromosome 9 orphons, were excluded from the earlier analysis of around 590 of the donors. In an earlier analysis of fewer than 700 of the donors, most TCR beta V segments appeared in productive rearrangements about 87% or about 30% of the time, broadly matching IMGT annotations. Because HLA typing was unavailable for some donors at each locus, only the typed subset was used in association tests. Strong co-occurrence of HLA alleles, especially DR and DQ, made assigning TCR associations to individual alleles difficult. A later analysis associated about 17,000 TCR beta sequences with specific HLA alleles at a false discovery rate of 0.05. A few of the identified cytomegalovirus-associated TCR beta chains were confirmed in vitro to be specific for cytomegalovirus antigens. The classifier was reported to diagnose cytomegalovirus status with high specificity and sensitivity in both the original cohort and the validation cohort. In this cohort, only TCR beta chains were sequenced, and detectable features were limited by the absence of alpha or paired-chain data. In a later analysis, the rate of TCR association differed among HLA loci, with DRB1 alleles having the most associated TCRs and HLA-C alleles having the fewest. Most TCR sequences were seen in very few donors, while some public TCRs were found in many individuals. The only immune exposure information available for the cohort was CMV serostatus. A further reported finding was that TCR beta sequences accurately predicted the HLA-A and HLA-B alleles for most subjects in the first cohort. Most CMV-associated TCR beta chains appeared to be HLA-restricted in a later analysis, and the HLA associations seemed to be driven largely by CMV exposure. A later genetic analysis associated a missense DCLRE1C variant with V-gene and J-gene trimming of TCR beta chains, and an independent cohort replicated the association. Linkage disequilibrium might explain the correlated functional status among segregating V segments, but an unknown experimental factor could not be excluded. A later analysis reported that several top co-occurrence clusters appeared linked to parvovirus B19, influenza, CMV and Epstein-Barr virus. Presence/absence analyses assumed roughly uniform sequencing depth across donors, an assumption that may not hold. In a later analysis, HLA-associated TCR beta chains showed more clonal expansion and lower generation probabilities than non-associated chains that were equally common. Because the 87-base-pair reads could not distinguish some IMGT-functional V segments, including TRBV6-2 and TRBV6-3, those segments were excluded. According to a later genetic analysis, donors in an Asian-associated ancestry cluster had fewer N-insertions in productive TCRs than the approximately 650-donor mean. The study gave a list of under 200 TCR beta chains associated with cytomegalovirus. The authors suggested that the approach could potentially be extended to other disease states and immunological phenotypes. The sequencing pipeline was judged likely to have produced a cluster of highly shared sequence variants as a technical artifact.

The CDR3 numbers 16 residues from cysteine through phenylalanine. The read is trimmed to its CDR3 DNA, 48 bases read in frame from base 1. The trim is 0 bases for V and 0 bases for J, with a gap of 9 bases between the germline ends. In the germline V gene, CDR1 corresponds to SGHRS and CDR2 to YFSETQ. The cohort consisted of 600 to 700 healthy bone marrow donors. At the time of sampling, all cohort members were nominally healthy, though unrecorded immune exposures were likely present. The donor was CMV seronegative and belonged to the group of 320 or so seronegative cohort members. Each donor provided a peripheral blood sample, and peripheral blood mononuclear cells were used for TCR beta sequencing. The Qiagen DNeasy Blood Extraction Kit was used to extract genomic DNA from the blood cell samples. In regard to this clone: No cognate antigen has been identified for it. It has no much larger one-base neighbor in the sample; base qualities were not kept.

The receptor comes from a man aged 40-55 years in good health and CMV-seronegative. This receptor chain uses TRBV5-1 and TRBJ1-4; TRBD1 is a weak D gene call, 5 bases matching. Sequenced: PBMCs. The sequenced DNA is TGCGCCAGCAGCTTGGCCGGGACTGCAACTAATGAAAAACTGTTTTTT. This is translated as CASSLAGTATNEKLFF. With the rest looked up from the reference TRBV5-1 and TRBJ1-4 genes rather than sequenced, the full variable domain is KAGVTQTPRYLIKTRGQQVTLSCSPISGHRSVSWYQQTPGQGLQFLFEYFSETQRNKGNFPGRFSGRQFSNSRSEMNVSTLELGDSALYLCASSLAGTATNEKLFFGSGTQLSVL.